This is a list of T cell receptor beta chains from one sample in a study of T cell responses to AZD1222 COVID-19 vaccine. TCRdb's copy holds only in-frame clones and misses some; the assay was immunoSEQ multiplex PCR. The sample shows 100,000 to 150,000 clones, around 84% of them seen only once. Sequenced here: peripheral blood, sampled 28 days after the second AZD1222 dose. These receptors were taken from an adult who received the AZD1222 COVID-19 vaccine. CDR3s include the opening cysteine and the closing phenylalanine or tryptophan. D genes are given only for firm matches. Where a row states a size, it is once, few, many or the class of an expanded clone; other rows omit it.

V gene,J gene,D gene,clone size,CDR3 DNA,CDR3 protein
TRBV30,TRBJ1-1,TRBD1,-,TGTGCCTGGAGGGATACAGGGGAACCTTTCTTT,CAWRDTGEPFF
TRBV4-3,TRBJ2-3,TRBD2,-,TGCGCCAGCAGCACCCTAGCGGGGGGACCTGCTAGCACAGATACGCAGTATTTT,CASSTLAGGPASTDTQYF
TRBV7-2,TRBJ2-2,-,-,TGTGCCAGCAGCTTTTACACCGGGGAGCTGTTTTTT,CASSFYTGELFF
TRBV7-2,TRBJ2-2,TRBD1,-,TGTGCCAGCAGTTACAGGGGGACCGGGGAGCTGTTTTTT,CASSYRGTGELFF
TRBV2,TRBJ2-7,-,once,TGTGCCACCGAGACTAGCTCCTACGAGCAGTACTTC,CATETSSYEQYF
TRBV9,TRBJ2-4,TRBD1,-,TGTGCCAGCAGCTCCCGGGACAGGTTAGGAGCCAAAAACATTCAGTACTTC,CASSSRDRLGAKNIQYF
TRBV3-1/TRBV3-2,TRBJ1-2,TRBD1,-,TGTGCCAGCAGCCAAGACAGGGGGCGGAGAGGCGCCTCGGGGGATATAGGCTACACCTTC,CASSQDRGRRGASGDIGYTF
TRBV3-1/TRBV3-2,TRBJ1-1,-,few,TGTGCCAGCAGCCAAGAGTTTTGGCAGGCTGAAGCTTTCTTT,CASSQEFWQAEAFF
TRBV5-6,TRBJ1-3,TRBD1,-,TGTGCCAGCAGCCCGGACAGGGGGAGATCTGGAAACACCATATATTTT,CASSPDRGRSGNTIYF
TRBV5-1,TRBJ1-4,TRBD1,-,TGCGCCAGCAGCGGGACAGGGAGGGGTGAAAAACTGTTTTTT,CASSGTGRGEKLFF
TRBV7-2,TRBJ2-7,-,-,TGTGCCAGCAGCCGGCAATATGGGACCTACGAGCAGTACTTC,CASSRQYGTYEQYF
TRBV4-3,TRBJ1-1,TRBD1,-,TGCGCCAGCAGCCAACAGGGGGTGCCCACTGAAGCTTTCTTT,CASSQQGVPTEAFF
TRBV9,TRBJ2-5,TRBD2,-,TGTGCCAGCAGCGTAGGGGATAGCGGGGCACAAGAGACCCAGTACTTC,CASSVGDSGAQETQYF
TRBV7-2,TRBJ2-7,TRBD2,-,TGTGCCAGCAGCACTCCGACTAGCGGGGGGCCTCGGGAGCAGTACTTC,CASSTPTSGGPREQYF
TRBV28,TRBJ1-2,-,-,TGTGCCAGCAGTTTACCGTGGACGGAGAATGGCTACACCTTC,CASSLPWTENGYTF
TRBV5-4,TRBJ1-2,-,-,TGTGCCAGCAGCTTCAGGGAGGCAAACTATGGCTACACCTTC,CASSFREANYGYTF
TRBV21-1,TRBJ1-4,-,-,TGTGCCAGCAGCACTAAGTTGGGGATAAATGAAAAACTGTTTTTT,CASSTKLGINEKLFF
TRBV5-1,TRBJ2-5,TRBD2,-,TGCGCCAGCAGCTCTTCTAGCGGGGGGGCGGGGACCCAGTACTTC,CASSSSSGGAGTQYF
TRBV28,TRBJ1-2,-,-,TGTGCCAGCAGACCCACAGGCGTTGATGGCTACACCTTC,CASRPTGVDGYTF
TRBV6-2/TRBV6-3,TRBJ1-5,TRBD1,-,TGTGCCAGCAGTGGATACAGGGGGAGGGATCAGCCCCAGCATTTT,CASSGYRGRDQPQHF
TRBV7-2,TRBJ2-5,-,-,TGTGCCAGCAGCCGGGTTCCCCAAGAGACCCAGTACTTC,CASSRVPQETQYF
TRBV7-8,TRBJ1-1,TRBD1,-,TGTGCCAGCAGCCCGTTAGCCGGGACAGGGAACACTGAAGCTTTCTTT,CASSPLAGTGNTEAFF
TRBV28,TRBJ2-7,TRBD1,-,TGTGCCAGCAGTACGGGACAGGGGGCAAAGGTGTACTTC,CASSTGQGAKVYF
TRBV27,TRBJ2-1,TRBD2,-,TGTGCCAGCAGTTCCGGGGGGGCCTCTAGCAATGAGCAGTTCTTC,CASSSGGASSNEQFF
TRBV7-9,TRBJ1-2,-,-,TGTGCCAGCAGCCCTGTGAGTGGCTACACCTTC,CASSPVSGYTF
TRBV2,TRBJ1-1,-,few,TGTGCCAGCAGTGAAGGGGACTTGAGTCGAGCTTTCTTT,CASSEGDLSRAFF
TRBV18,TRBJ1-3,-,-,TGTGCCAGCTCACCACCGGAGCTCAGGGGAAACACCATATATTTT,CASSPPELRGNTIYF
TRBV7-9,TRBJ2-7,TRBD2,-,TGTGCCAGCAGCTTAGTTAGCGGGGGGCACTACGAGCAGTACTTC,CASSLVSGGHYEQYF
TRBV5-1,TRBJ2-2,-,-,TGCGCCAGCAGCTTAGATGGGGGTAACACCGGGGAGCTGTTTTTT,CASSLDGGNTGELFF
TRBV5-1,TRBJ1-2,-,-,TGCGCCAGCAGCCCCACCGCCGGGACCAGCTATGGCTACACCTTC,CASSPTAGTSYGYTF
TRBV3-1/TRBV3-2,TRBJ2-5,-,-,TGTGCCAGCAGCCCTAGTCCGGGAAAGGCAGGGACCCAGTACTTC,CASSPSPGKAGTQYF
TRBV27,TRBJ2-1,-,few,TGTGCCAGCAGTTTCAACGGACCTGTCAATGAGCAGTTCTTC,CASSFNGPVNEQFF
TRBV30,TRBJ2-3,TRBD1,-,TGTGCCCTATCGACAGGGTTAGCAGATACGCAGTATTTT,CALSTGLADTQYF
TRBV6-5,TRBJ2-1,TRBD2,-,TGTGCCACCTCCCCGGCGGGGGGATACAATGAGCAGTTCTTC,CATSPAGGYNEQFF
TRBV9,TRBJ1-2,-,-,TGTGCCAGCAGCCCTCAGACGTCGAGCAGGGGCTACACCTTC,CASSPQTSSRGYTF
TRBV5-6,TRBJ2-5,-,-,TGTGCCAGCAGCTTGCGGAAGGCGGGGCCCCAAGAGACCCAGTACTTC,CASSLRKAGPQETQYF
TRBV11-2,TRBJ1-1,TRBD1,-,TGTGCCAGCAGCGTGATACAGGGGTTGACTGAAGCTTTCTTT,CASSVIQGLTEAFF
TRBV30,TRBJ1-5,-,-,TGTGCCTGGAGTGCTGGACAAAGCAATCAGCCCCAGCATTTT,CAWSAGQSNQPQHF
TRBV6-5,TRBJ2-7,-,-,TGTGCCAGCAGTACAAACTTCGATTCCTACGAGCAGTACTTC,CASSTNFDSYEQYF
TRBV15,TRBJ1-2,-,-,TGTGCCACCAGCAGAGAGGGCGCAGGGCCTTTTAGTGGGCTCTATGGCTACACCTTC,CATSREGAGPFSGLYGYTF
TRBV11-2,TRBJ2-7,TRBD1,-,TGTGCCAGCAGCTTACCGTTAGGACAGGGGAACGAGCAGTACTTC,CASSLPLGQGNEQYF
TRBV3-1/TRBV3-2,TRBJ1-1,-,-,TGTGCCAGCAGGGAACGAGAGGTACGAGGAACTGAAGCTTTCTTT,CASREREVRGTEAFF
TRBV28,TRBJ1-2,TRBD1,-,TGTGCCAGCAGTTTAGCAAGGGACAGCTATGGCTACACCTTC,CASSLARDSYGYTF
TRBV7-3,TRBJ2-1,-,-,TGTGCCAGCAGCCTAACCGGGACGGCCTACAATGAGCAGTTCTTC,CASSLTGTAYNEQFF
TRBV7-2,TRBJ1-2,TRBD1,-,TGTGCCAGCAGCCAGACCGGGACAGGGGAGGGCTACACCTTC,CASSQTGTGEGYTF